This entry lists 3 T cell receptor beta chains sequenced from one sample in a study of CD8 T cells in ankylosing spondylitis. TCRdb itself ran the 5' RACE reads through MiXCR, one entry per CDR3 protein. The data show about 350,000 distinct CDR3 sequences, approximately 22% seen once. Source material: blood, either unsorted or a sorted T cell fraction (not recorded which). These receptors all come from a male donor with ankylosing spondylitis or in good health (not recorded which).

This clonotype was seen a single time. The chain carries TRBV12-3 or TRBV12-4 and TRBJ2-5; no reliable D call. Trimming cost V 5 bases and J 7 bases, with 11 bases left between them. The CDR3 extends over 12 amino acids. The CDR3 nucleotides read TGTGCCAGCAGTCCCCCCCCTGGGACCCAGTACTTC. Translating gives CASSPPPGTQYF.

This clonotype was recorded many times. This chain uses TRBV10-3 with TRBJ2-2; no firm D call. Germline V gene lookup returns CDR1 ENHRY and CDR2 SYGVKD. V was cut by 2 bases and J by 0 bases, with 7 bases left in between. This CDR3 has 15 residues. The CDR3 DNA follows: TGTGCCATCAGTGAGCTGCAGGCGAACACCGGGGAGCTGTTTTTT. Its translation is CAISELQANTGELFF.

J is TRBJ2-3 and V is TRBV7-2; D is ambiguous. The CDR3 extends over 15 amino acids. Trimming removed 1 base at V and 5 bases at J, with 13 bases between. Per germline, CDR1 SGHTA and CDR2 FQGNSA. Written as DNA, the CDR3 is TGTGCCAGCAGCTTAGAGTGGGCCGGGTTAGATACGCAGTATTTT. Translating it yields CASSLEWAGLDTQYF.